One TCR beta chain is described in this entry. Its specificity is not known. At one boundary the junction diverges from the germline segment, which might be a read error. TCRdb keeps only in-frame clones here, not all; method: immunoSEQ multiplex PCR. The repertoire holds some 42,000 clones, roughly 83% seen once, with roughly 4.6% in the top ten. The sample's time point: week 35, safety follow-up. Each vaccine dose was 300 ug of mutant IDH1 20-mer peptide, with topical imiquimod. The data originate from a study of a mutant IDH1 vaccine in newly diagnosed glioma. At the level of the study: Beforehand, treatment had been radiotherapy, temozolomide, or both; the majority received both.

The sequencing here drew on PBMCs, taken from a glioma patient whose treatment included an IDH1 peptide vaccine. This receptor was obtained from a woman in her forties or fifties with glioma.

CDR3 region: CAISEGSYVGTKVGDTIYF. DNA for the CDR3: TGTGCCATCAGTGAGGGGTCCTATGTGGGGACCAAGGTTGGAGACACCATATATTTT. V usage is TRBV10-3 and J usage is TRBJ1-3; perhaps TRBD1 as D (5 bases). CDR1 is ENHRY, CDR2 SYGVKD, per germline. This CDR3 is built from 19 residues.